Following are 17 T cell receptor beta chains from one sample sequenced in a study of technical replicates of blood from a few donors. Profiled with immunoSEQ multiplex PCR; TCRdb holds only in-frame clones, not every one. The data contain under 95,000 clones, roughly 98% of them singletons. The specimen was T cells isolated from PBMCs. The receptors were gathered from a human donor in good health.

This sequence joins TRBV30 and TRBJ2-5; 9 bases agree with TRBD2. CDR1 and CDR2 (germline): GTSNPN, SVGIG (reference sequence). The ends lost 3 bases at V and 3 bases at J; junction bases unmatched: 5. This CDR3 has 14 amino acids. CDR3 amino acids: CAWSPLAGEETQYF. The CDR3 nucleotides are TGTGCCTGGAGCCCATTAGCGGGGGAAGAGACCCAGTACTTC.

The chain has TRBV10-1 and TRBJ1-5, with 7 bases that match TRBD1. Germline assignment: CDR1 WNHNN and CDR2 SYGVQD (reference sequence). The CDR3 length is 22 residues. The ends lost 7 bases at V and 4 bases at J; junction bases unmatched: 31. CDR3 protein: CASTEPPRTGAMSNDHNQPQHF. CDR3 in DNA: TGCGCCAGCACCGAGCCCCCCCGGACAGGAGCTATGTCCAATGATCATAATCAGCCCCAGCATTTT.

The chain combines TRBV4-1 with TRBJ2-1; 8 bases are a match to TRBD2. The CDR3 is 13 residues long. Per the germline V gene, CDR1 is MGHRA and CDR2 is YSYEKL. J gave up 15 bases and V 2 bases, and 9 bases lay outside the gene matches. The CDR3 nucleotides read TGCGCCAGCAGCCAACTCCTTCCGGGACTAGTGTTCTTC. Protein sequence: CASSQLLPGLVFF.

The chain combines TRBV11-3 with TRBJ1-1; D is possibly TRBD1 (5 bases). V lost 5 bases to trimming and J lost 0 bases, with 10 bases between them. This CDR3 has 14 amino acids. Looked up from germline, CDR1 is SGHNT and CDR2 is YENEEA. CDR3 nucleotides: TGTGCCAGCAGCGCCTCAGGGATGAACACTGAAGCTTTCTTT. Residues: CASSASGMNTEAFF.

The chain combines TRBV29-1 with TRBJ2-1; 8 nucleotides align to TRBD2. CDR1 and CDR2 (germline): SQVTM, ANQGSEA. The CDR3 covers 13 residues. Trimming removed 6 bases from V and 9 bases from J; junction bases left unmatched: 10. CDR3 nucleotides: TGCAGCGTGGCACTAGCGGAACTCACTGAGCAGTTCTTC. Residues: CSVALAELTEQFF.

This chain links TRBV6-1 with TRBJ2-5; 9 bases are a match to TRBD1. The CDR3 is made up of 16 amino acids. J gave up 1 base and V 1 base, and 4 bases lay outside the gene matches. Germline loops: CDR1 MNHNS, CDR2 SASEGT. CDR3 residues: CASSEVDRGIQETQYF. The CDR3 DNA is TGTGCCAGCAGTGAAGTCGACAGGGGGATCCAAGAGACCCAGTACTTC.

This chain uses TRBV27 with TRBJ2-7; 7 bases are a match to TRBD2. The CDR3 covers 13 residues. With V trimmed by 5 bases and J by 1 base, 2 bases remained unmatched. The germline CDR1 and CDR2 sequences are MNHEY and SMNVEV (reference sequence). The CDR3 DNA sequence: TGTGCCAGCAGTCATAGCGGGTCCTACGAGCAGTACTTC. This translates into CASSHSGSYEQYF.

This clone was picked up one time. The J gene is TRBJ1-1, the V gene TRBV6-5, with D hard to call. CDR1 and CDR2 from the germline V gene are MNHEY and SVGAGI. The germline V and J ends were trimmed by 4 bases and 5 bases, with 11 bases remaining between them. The length of the CDR3 is 13 residues. The CDR3 is CASSFSHRTEAFF. The CDR3, as DNA: TGTGCCAGCAGTTTCTCTCATAGAACTGAAGCTTTCTTT.

The chain couples TRBV30 to TRBJ1-1; 8 bases are shared with TRBD1. The V and J ends lost 0 bases and 5 bases, in that order; junction bases with no gene match: 5. This CDR3 contains 14 residues. Germline assignment: CDR1 GTSNPN and CDR2 SVGIG (reference sequence). The CDR3 DNA follows: TGTGCCTGGAGTGTAACAGGGGGGTGGACTGAAGCTTTCTTT. This gives the protein CAWSVTGGWTEAFF.

J is TRBJ1-1 and V is TRBV30; D is undetermined. The V gene's germline CDR1 is GTSNPN and CDR2 SVGIG (reference sequence). The CDR3 totals 14 residues. Trimming cost V 2 bases and J 1 base, with 11 bases left between them. CDR3 residues: CAWSLGGANTEAFF. In nucleotides, the CDR3 is TGTGCCTGGAGTCTCGGCGGAGCGAACACTGAAGCTTTCTTT.

The chain employs TRBV9 and TRBJ1-1, with D tentatively TRBD1 (5 bases). V was cut by 3 bases and J by 7 bases, with 22 bases left in between. This CDR3 region has 16 residues. Germline assignment: CDR1 SGDLS and CDR2 YYNGEE. CDR3 DNA sequence: TGTGCCAGCAGCGCCTCCCTTGAGGATGGGGCAGATGAAGCTTTCTTT. This codes for CASSASLEDGADEAFF.

The gene calls are TRBV6-4 and TRBJ2-3; D may be TRBD1 (6 bases). The CDR3 has 15 amino acids. Trimming cost V 2 bases and J 0 bases, with 9 bases left between them. Germline V lookup: CDR1 MRHNA, CDR2 SNTAGT. The CDR3 reads CASSDTQGSTDTQYF. In DNA form, the CDR3 reads TGTGCCAGCAGTGACACACAGGGAAGCACAGATACGCAGTATTTT.

This clone has only one observation. The chain links TRBV5-6 to TRBJ1-1; tentative D call: TRBD1 (5 bases). The germline gives CDR1 SGHDT, CDR2 YYEEEE. V dropped 4 bases and J dropped 0 bases, with 10 bases sitting between them. The CDR3 extends over 14 amino acids. The CDR3 nucleotides read TGTGCCAGCAGCCCTTCGACAGTGAACACTGAAGCTTTCTTT. Protein sequence: CASSPSTVNTEAFF.

The chain combines TRBV30 with TRBJ1-1, with no clear D. From germline, CDR1 is GTSNPN and CDR2 SVGIG (reference sequence). V was trimmed by 0 bases and J by 11 bases, leaving 13 bases between them. The CDR3 consists of 12 residues. The CDR3 reads CAWSVLYSEAFF. The DNA of the CDR3 is TGTGCCTGGAGTGTACTATATTCCGAGGCTTTCTTT.

CDR3 residues: CASSLALSGNNSPLHF. The CDR3 region has the DNA TGTGCCAGCAGCTTAGCGCTGTCGGGGAATAATTCACCCCTCCACTTT. The rearrangement joins TRBV7-8 to TRBJ1-6; D gene uncertain. This CDR3 has 16 amino acids. Trimming removed 0 bases from V and 5 bases from J, with 11 bases in between. Germline assignment: CDR1 SGHVS and CDR2 FQNEAQ. The full variable domain, completed using reference TRBV7-8 and TRBJ1-6, is GAGVSQSPRYKVAKRGQDVALRCDPISGHVSLFWYQQALGQGPEFLTYFQNEAQLDKSGLPSDRFFAERPEGSVSTLKIQRTQQEDSAVYLCASSLALSGNNSPLHFGNGTRLTVT.

The chain is built from TRBV2 and TRBJ2-5, with 7 bases lining up with TRBD1. The V gene end was trimmed by 9 bases and the J gene end by 2 bases; junction bases not matched to a gene: 15. This CDR3 has 16 residues. Per the germline V gene, CDR1 is SNHLY and CDR2 is FYNNEI. The CDR3 sequence is CARARDSLGTQETQYF. In DNA form, the CDR3 reads TGTGCCAGGGCCCGGGACAGTTTGGGGACACAAGAGACCCAGTACTTC.

The rearrangement joins TRBV27 to TRBJ2-1, with 8 bases matching TRBD1. The CDR3 sequence is 18 residues long. The germline gives CDR1 MNHEY, CDR2 SMNVEV (reference sequence). J lost 4 bases, V lost 1 base, and 12 bases had no gene match. The CDR3 loop reads CASSLLPFPGQVYNEQFF. In DNA, the CDR3 is TGTGCCAGCAGTTTATTACCTTTCCCGGGACAGGTTTACAATGAGCAGTTCTTC.